This TCR beta chain is drawn from a study of cytomegalovirus exposure and HLA in healthy donors. The PCR made use of 60 Vbeta and 13 Jbeta primers. The assay was immunoSEQ multiplex PCR, and TCRdb's table has in-frame clones only and misses some. Of roughly 110,000 clones in the sample, about 70% were seen once. The V and J ends lost 3 bases and 4 bases respectively, with 15 bases between them. Germline loops: CDR1 SNHLY, CDR2 FYNNEI. The CDR3 consists of 16 residues. The TCR was taken from a woman aged 50 to 65 in good health and CMV-seropositive. J is TRBJ2-2 and V is TRBV2; D unresolved. Sequenced sample: PBMCs. The DNA for the CDR3 is TGTGCCAGCAGTGAGGGCCCGACACCGAGCACCGGGGAGCTGTTTTTT. Translated: CASSEGPTPSTGELFF. The whole variable domain, filled in from reference TRBV2 and TRBJ2-2, reads EPEVTQTPSHQVTQMGQEVILRCVPISNHLYFYWYRQILGQKVEFLVSFYNNEISEKSEIFDDQFSVERPDGSNFTLKIRSTKLEDSAMYFCASSEGPTPSTGELFFGEGSRLTVL.